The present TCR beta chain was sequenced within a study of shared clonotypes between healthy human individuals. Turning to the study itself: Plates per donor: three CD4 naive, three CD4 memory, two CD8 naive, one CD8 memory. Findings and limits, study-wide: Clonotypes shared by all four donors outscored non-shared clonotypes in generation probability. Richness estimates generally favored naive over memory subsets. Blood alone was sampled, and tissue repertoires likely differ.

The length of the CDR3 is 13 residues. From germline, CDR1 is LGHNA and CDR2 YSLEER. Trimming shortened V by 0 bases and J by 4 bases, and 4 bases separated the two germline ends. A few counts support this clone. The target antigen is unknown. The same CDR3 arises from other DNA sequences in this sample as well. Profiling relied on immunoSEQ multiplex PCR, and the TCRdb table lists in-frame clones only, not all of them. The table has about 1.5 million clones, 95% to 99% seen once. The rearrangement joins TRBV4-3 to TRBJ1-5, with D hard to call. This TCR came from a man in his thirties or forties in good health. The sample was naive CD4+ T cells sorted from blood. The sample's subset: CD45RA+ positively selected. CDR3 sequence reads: CASSQDRNQPQHF. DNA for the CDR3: TGCGCCAGCAGCCAAGATCGGAATCAGCCCCAGCATTTT.